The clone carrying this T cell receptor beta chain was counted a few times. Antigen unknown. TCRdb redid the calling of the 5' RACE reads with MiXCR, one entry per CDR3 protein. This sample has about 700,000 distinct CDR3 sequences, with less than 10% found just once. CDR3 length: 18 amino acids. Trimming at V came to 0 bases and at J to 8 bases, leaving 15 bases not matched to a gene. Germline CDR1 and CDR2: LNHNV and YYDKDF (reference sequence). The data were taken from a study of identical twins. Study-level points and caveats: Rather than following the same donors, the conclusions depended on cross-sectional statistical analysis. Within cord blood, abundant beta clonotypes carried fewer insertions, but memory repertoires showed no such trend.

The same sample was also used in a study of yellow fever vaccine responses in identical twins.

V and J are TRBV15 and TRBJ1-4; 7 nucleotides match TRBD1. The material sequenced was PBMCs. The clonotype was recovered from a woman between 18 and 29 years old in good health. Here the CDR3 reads CATSRDYAWTGLLEKLFF. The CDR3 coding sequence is TGTGCCACCAGCAGAGATTATGCCTGGACAGGCCTATTAGAAAAACTGTTTTTT.